The 21 T cell receptor beta chains below were found in one sample sequenced in a study of shared clonotypes between healthy human individuals. Positive CCR7 selection of CD45RO-negative cells yielded the naive CD8 cells, and terminally differentiated effector memory CD45RA+ cells were excluded. Sequencing was performed with immunoSEQ multiplex PCR; in TCRdb, only in-frame clones are kept and a portion is missing. The sample holds about 2,100,000 clones, under 95% seen once. Sequenced material: naive CD8+ T cells from PBMCs. The receptors here all came from a man younger than 35 in good health. Some clones in this sample may be carry-over from other donors' samples.

The CDR3 sequence: CASNFVAGNTIYF. DNA of the CDR3: TGTGCCAGCAACTTCGTAGCTGGAAACACCATATATTTT. This rearrangement joins TRBV28 to TRBJ1-3; D remains ambiguous. V was pared by 7 bases and J by 2 bases, with 9 bases between. Per germline, CDR1 MDHEN and CDR2 SYDVKM. The CDR3 sequence is 13 residues long. Combining the CDR3 with reference TRBV28 and TRBJ1-3 gives the whole variable domain DVKVTQSSRYLVKRTGEKVFLECVQDMDHENMFWYRQDPGLGLRLIYFSYDVKMKEKGDIPEGYSVSREKKERFSLILESASTNQTSMYLCASNFVAGNTIYFGEGSWLTVV.

The V gene is TRBV4-1, the J gene TRBJ1-2; D unresolved. CDR3 size: 12 residues. Germline V gene sequence: CDR1 MGHRA, CDR2 YSYEKL. Trimming stripped 0 bases from V and 14 bases from J, with 13 bases between. Written as DNA, the CDR3 is TGCGCCAGCAGCCAAGATATTATCTCACAGACCTTC. Amino acids: CASSQDIISQTF.

This sequence joins TRBV27 and TRBJ1-5; no clear D gene. Germline V CDR1 and CDR2: MNHEY, SMNVEV (reference sequence). Trimming removed 7 bases from V and 3 bases from J, with 16 bases in between. The CDR3 loop spans 15 amino acids. The CDR3 reads CASTRVRTFNQPQHF. CDR3 coding DNA: TGTGCCAGCACGCGGGTCAGGACCTTCAATCAGCCCCAGCATTTT.

This chain connects TRBV29-1 to TRBJ2-1; the match to TRBD1 covers 7 bases. CDR1 is SQVTM and CDR2 is ANQGSEA in the germline V gene. The CDR3 runs to 11 residues. Trimming at V came to 5 bases and at J to 8 bases, leaving 3 bases not matched to a gene. CDR3 coding DNA: TGCAGCGTTTACAGGGGCCATGAGCAGTTCTTC. Encoded protein: CSVYRGHEQFF.

The rearrangement joins TRBV28 to TRBJ2-3, with TRBD2 identical over 9 bases. CDR3 length: 20 residues. The germline CDR1 and CDR2 sequences are MDHEN and SYDVKM. V dropped 4 bases and J dropped 2; count of bases not matched to a gene: 19. The CDR3 DNA follows: TGTGCCAGCAGTTCCTACTTTGTCGGCGGCGGGAGGGCGAACACAGATACGCAGTATTTT. Its protein is CASSSYFVGGGRANTDTQYF.

The gene calls are TRBV28 and TRBJ1-5; D call uncertain. The CDR3 length is 14 residues. V lost 5 bases and J 4 bases, leaving 12 bases between the germline ends. From germline, CDR1 is MDHEN and CDR2 SYDVKM. In DNA form, the CDR3 reads TGTGCCAGCAGTGTCAGTCTAGGGAATCAGCCCCAGCATTTT. Translated, it gives CASSVSLGNQPQHF. The variable domain in full, completed from reference TRBV28 and TRBJ1-5, reads DVKVTQSSRYLVKRTGEKVFLECVQDMDHENMFWYRQDPGLGLRLIYFSYDVKMKEKGDIPEGYSVSREKKERFSLILESASTNQTSMYLCASSVSLGNQPQHFGDGTRLSIL.

The chain carries TRBV19 and TRBJ2-7; 14 bases map to TRBD2. Germline V lookup: CDR1 LNHDA, CDR2 SQIVND (reference sequence). Trimming at V came to 6 bases and at J to 4 bases, leaving 8 bases not matched to a gene. This CDR3 region has 16 residues. The CDR3 region is CASSPATSGRAYEQYF. The CDR3, as DNA: TGTGCCAGTAGCCCAGCGACTAGCGGGAGGGCTTACGAGCAGTACTTC.

The chain employs TRBV7-9 and TRBJ2-2, with D hard to call. This CDR3 comprises 12 residues. CDR1 is SEHNR and CDR2 is FQNEAQ in the germline V gene (reference sequence). V was trimmed by 5 bases and J by 7 bases, leaving 8 bases between them. The CDR3 here is CASSPSRGELFF. The CDR3 DNA follows: TGTGCCAGCAGCCCCAGTCGCGGGGAGCTGTTTTTT. Full variable domain (outside the CDR3, taken from reference TRBV7-9 and TRBJ2-2): DTGVSQNPRHKITKRGQNVTFRCDPISEHNRLYWYRQTLGQGPEFLTYFQNEAQLEKSRLLSDRFSAERPKGSFSTLEIQRTEQGDSAMYLCASSPSRGELFFGEGSRLTVL.

Concerning this clone: Other nucleotide sequences from this sample produce the same CDR3. The chain recombines TRBV27 with TRBJ2-7, with 7 bases lining up with TRBD2. In germline, CDR1 is MNHEY, CDR2 SMNVEV (reference sequence). The CDR3 has 14 amino acids. The V segment lost 4 bases and the J segment 1 base; nucleotides outside the gene matches: 4. CDR3 region: CASSYLADSYEQYF. CDR3 coding DNA: TGTGCCAGCAGTTACCTAGCGGATTCCTACGAGCAGTACTTC.

This clone was observed once. This sequence joins TRBV5-1 and TRBJ1-1; D perhaps matches TRBD1 (6 bases). The CDR3 is made up of 15 amino acids. Trimming cost V 7 bases and J 4 bases, with 20 bases left between them. The germline V gene encodes CDR1 SGHRS and CDR2 YFSETQ. This CDR3 reads CASGRTLSGATEAFF. In DNA form, the CDR3 reads TGCGCCAGCGGCCGAACTTTGTCGGGGGCCACTGAAGCTTTCTTT.

J is TRBJ2-7 and V is TRBV19; TRBD1 might be the D (5 bases). The CDR3 consists of 15 residues. In germline, CDR1 is LNHDA, CDR2 SQIVND (reference sequence). Trimming removed 1 base from V and 4 bases from J, with 14 bases in between. CDR3 DNA sequence: TGTGCCAGTAGTATAGCCGTAAGGACACTTTACGAGCAGTACTTC. Translated: CASSIAVRTLYEQYF.

This clone was found once. This chain uses TRBV5-6 with TRBJ2-1; either TRBD1 or TRBD2 may fit D (5 bases each). Germline V lookup: CDR1 SGHDT, CDR2 YYEEEE. V lost 2 bases and J 0 bases, leaving 15 bases between the germline ends. The CDR3 covers 17 residues. The CDR3 protein is CASSFWGMSSSYNEQFF. The CDR3 nucleotides are TGTGCCAGCAGCTTTTGGGGGATGTCTAGCTCCTACAATGAGCAGTTCTTC.

V and J are TRBV2 and TRBJ2-1; 10 nucleotides match TRBD2. Looked up from germline, CDR1 is SNHLY and CDR2 is FYNNEI. This CDR3 contains 16 residues. V was clipped by 5 bases and J by 5 bases; unmatched bases: 9. CDR3 nucleotide sequence: TGTGCCAGCAGTCAAAGTTGGACTAGCGGAAACAATGAGCAGTTCTTC. Translation: CASSQSWTSGNNEQFF.

J is TRBJ1-2 and V is TRBV7-8; tentatively, D is TRBD1 (5 bases). V dropped 4 bases and J dropped 6 bases, with 15 bases sitting between them. This CDR3 is built from 14 residues. The germline V gene has CDR1 SGHVS and CDR2 FQNEAQ. In DNA, the CDR3 is TGTGCCAGCAGCTCAGGGTTTCTGTTTGATGGCTACACCTTC. It encodes CASSSGFLFDGYTF. Full variable domain (outside the CDR3, taken from reference TRBV7-8 and TRBJ1-2): GAGVSQSPRYKVAKRGQDVALRCDPISGHVSLFWYQQALGQGPEFLTYFQNEAQLDKSGLPSDRFFAERPEGSVSTLKIQRTQQEDSAVYLCASSSGFLFDGYTFGSGTRLTVV.

The rearrangement uses TRBV11-2 and TRBJ2-7; D might be TRBD1 (6 bases). CDR1 is SGHAT and CDR2 is FQNNGV in the germline V gene. V was shortened by 4 bases and J by 6 bases, with 10 bases between the two germline ends. This CDR3 spans 12 amino acids. The CDR3 bases are TGTGCCAGCAGCTCGGGACACGGCGAGCAGTACTTC. This translates into CASSSGHGEQYF.

CDR3 amino acids: CASRAEWGANYEQFF. CDR3 nucleotide sequence: TGTGCCAGCCGGGCAGAGTGGGGGGCTAACTATGAGCAGTTCTTC. The chain has TRBV27 and TRBJ2-1; perhaps D is TRBD1 or TRBD2 (6 bases each). The germline V and J ends were trimmed by 8 bases and 8 bases, with 22 bases remaining between them. Germline V lookup: CDR1 MNHEY, CDR2 SMNVEV (reference sequence). The CDR3 is made up of 15 amino acids.

This chain links TRBV18 with TRBJ2-7, with D perhaps given as TRBD1 or TRBD2 (5 bases each). Trimming removed 6 bases at V and 4 bases at J, with 16 bases between. The CDR3 has 14 residues. Germline CDR1 KGHSH, CDR2 LQKENI. The CDR3: CASSYDGGSYEQYF. The CDR3 nucleotides are TGTGCCAGCTCGTACGATGGGGGAAGTTACGAGCAGTACTTC.

The CDR3 reads CASSLGWKMNTEAFF. Here the CDR3 DNA reads TGTGCCAGCAGCTTGGGATGGAAAATGAACACTGAAGCTTTCTTT. The chain recombines TRBV5-6 with TRBJ1-1; no clear D. The V gene's germline CDR1 is SGHDT and CDR2 YYEEEE. The V end lost 0 bases, the J end lost 0 bases, and 9 bases lay between the germline ends. The CDR3 consists of 15 residues.

The J gene is TRBJ1-1, the V gene TRBV11-2; D uncertain. The germline CDR1 and CDR2 sequences are SGHAT and FQNNGV. Between the trimmed V and J ends, which lost 5 bases and 6 bases, there was a span of 13 bases. This CDR3 comprises 13 residues. In DNA, the CDR3 is TGTGCCAGCAGCCTCGGGTCCCACGCTGAAGCTTTCTTT. It is translated as CASSLGSHAEAFF.

The chain uses TRBV27 and TRBJ2-7, with 7 bases fitting TRBD1. The germline V gene has CDR1 MNHEY and CDR2 SMNVEV (reference sequence). V trimming: 4 bases; J trimming: 6 bases; junction bases outside the gene matches: 24. The CDR3 covers 19 residues. The CDR3 bases are TGTGCCAGCAGTTCGACACTATACCCCACTTTGACAGGGCCCCTCGAGCAGTACTTC. It translates to CASSSTLYPTLTGPLEQYF.

The chain joins TRBV19 to TRBJ1-5; no definite D call. Germline CDR1 LNHDA, CDR2 SQIVND (reference sequence). V lost 3 bases and J 4 bases, leaving 10 bases between the germline ends. The CDR3 spans 14 residues. Here the CDR3 reads CASSMKRPNQPQHF. The CDR3 coding sequence is TGTGCCAGTAGTATGAAGAGACCGAATCAGCCCCAGCATTTT.